The TCR beta chain under discussion was sequenced for a study of response to subunit inactivated influenza vaccine. Study-wide results and limits: Each seasonal influenza vaccination, the authors suggested, recruits few new T cells.

The CDR3 has 15 residues. Germline V CDR1 and CDR2: SGHTA, FQGNSA. The J segment lost 6 bases and the V segment lost 6 bases, leaving 7 bases of the junction unmatched. TCRdb re-derived calls from the RT-PCR reads in MiXCR, one entry per CDR3 protein. The repertoire holds about 150,000 distinct CDR3 sequences, with roughly a tenth as singletons. With respect to this clonotype: Antigen unknown.

This TCR came from a man between 50 and 70 years old who received an inactivated influenza vaccine. The V call is TRBV7-2, the J call TRBJ2-7; 14 bases align to TRBD2. Sequencing was performed on CD8+ T cells sorted from PBMCs, taken roughly 24 months after vaccination. CDR3 coding DNA: TGTGCCAGCAGTCATCCGGGACTAGCGGGAGCCGAGCAGTACTTC. Its translation: CASSHPGLAGAEQYF. Full variable domain (rest looked up from reference TRBV7-2 and TRBJ2-7): GAGVSQSPSNKVTEKGKDVELRCDPISGHTALYWYRQSLGQGLEFLIYFQGNSAPDKSGLPSDRFSAERTGGSVSTLTIQRTQQEDSAVYLCASSHPGLAGAEQYFGPGTRLTVT.